Following are 20 T cell receptor beta chains from one sample sequenced in a study of cytomegalovirus exposure and HLA in healthy donors. Primers for the PCR totalled 60 Vbeta and 13 Jbeta. Repertoires were generated with immunoSEQ multiplex PCR, while TCRdb's copy carries only in-frame clones and drops some. The sample consists of roughly 230,000 clones, about 85% of them appearing once. The sequenced material came from PBMCs. The receptor source for this set is a girl aged 2 to 10 in good health and CMV-seronegative.

This sequence joins TRBV7-8 and TRBJ1-2; no firm D call. Germline V gene sequence: CDR1 SGHVS, CDR2 FQNEAQ. CDR3 length: 15 amino acids. V lost 5 bases and J lost 4, with 17 bases in between. CDR3 nucleotides: TGTGCCAGCAGCCTTAGAGAGGAATCTTCCTATGGCTACACCTTC. Amino acids: CASSLREESSYGYTF.

The chain employs TRBV5-1 and TRBJ2-1; perhaps TRBD2 as D (5 bases). The CDR3 has 15 residues. Germline CDR1 reads SGHRS; CDR2 reads YFSETQ. V was pared by 3 bases and J by 1 base, with 11 bases between. The CDR3 loop reads CASSSPSRSYNEQFF. Here the CDR3 DNA reads TGCGCCAGCAGCTCCCCTAGCAGGTCCTACAATGAGCAGTTCTTC.

The V and J genes are TRBV18 and TRBJ2-7, with TRBD1 matching 7 bases. V shed 8 bases, J shed 3 bases, and the junction held 7 bases outside the gene matches. From germline, CDR1 is KGHSH and CDR2 LQKENI. The CDR3 is 13 amino acids. The CDR3 nucleotides read TGTGCCAGCGCCGGACAGGCCAGCTACGAGCAGTACTTC. Its translation is CASAGQASYEQYF.

Written as DNA, the CDR3 is TGTGCCAGCAGCTTACAGGGTGGCTATGGCTACACCTTC. It is translated as CASSLQGGYGYTF. The rearrangement links TRBV5-4 to TRBJ1-2, with D tentatively TRBD1 (6 bases). Trimming stripped 2 bases from V and 4 bases from J, with 9 bases between. CDR1 and CDR2 (germline): SGHNT, YYREEE (reference sequence). The CDR3 runs to 13 residues.

V is TRBV6-5 and J is TRBJ2-5; D not certain. The DNA end is a closer match to TRBJ2-7, so the J assignment may be wrong. CDR3 size: 14 residues. Looked up from germline, CDR1 is MNHEY and CDR2 is SVGAGI. The CDR3 region is CASSYIPDTYEQYF. CDR3 nucleotide sequence: TGTGCCAGCAGTTACATTCCTGACACCTACGAGCAGTACTTC.

The chain links TRBV30 to TRBJ1-2; TRBD1 is a possible D gene (5 bases). V lost 7 bases, J lost 4 bases, and 16 bases lay in between. Germline V lookup: CDR1 GTSNPN, CDR2 SVGIG (reference sequence). This CDR3 has 13 amino acids. The CDR3 here is CASHDQGTYGYTF. As DNA, the CDR3 is TGTGCCTCGCACGACCAGGGTACCTATGGCTACACCTTC.

The rearrangement uses TRBV7-9 and TRBJ2-7; D is possibly TRBD2 (6 bases). The CDR3 consists of 14 residues. Trimming pared 6 bases from V and 2 bases from J, leaving 14 bases between. CDR1 is SEHNR and CDR2 is FQNEAQ in the germline V gene (reference sequence). The CDR3 DNA follows: TGTGCCAGCAGACGAGGGACTGCTCCCTACGAGCAGTACTTC. This encodes CASRRGTAPYEQYF.

The genes are TRBV11-3 and TRBJ1-1; 7 positions match TRBD1. There are 20 residues in the CDR3. J lost 0 bases, V lost 6 bases, and 22 bases had no gene match. Germline V gene data show CDR1 as SGHNT and CDR2 as YENEEA. The CDR3 protein is CASSPFRQLWTGRVNTEAFF. The CDR3 DNA reads TGTGCCAGCAGTCCTTTCCGACAGCTTTGGACAGGTCGGGTGAACACTGAAGCTTTCTTT.

The V call is TRBV11-3, the J call TRBJ2-7, with TRBD1 as a possible D gene (5 bases). The CDR3 has 13 residues. V shed 0 bases and J shed 7 bases, with 10 bases lying between them. Germline lookup yields CDR1 SGHNT and CDR2 YENEEA. The chain's CDR3 is CASSLEAGMEQYF. The CDR3 DNA is TGTGCCAGCAGCTTAGAGGCAGGGATGGAGCAGTACTTC.

The rearrangement joins TRBV19 to TRBJ1-5, with TRBD1 as a possible D gene (5 bases). There are 14 residues in the CDR3. Trimming left V 5 bases short and J 1 base short, with 9 bases between. CDR1 and CDR2 (germline): LNHDA, SQIVND (reference sequence). CDR3: CASSPDRSNQPQHF. DNA for the CDR3: TGTGCCAGTAGTCCCGACAGAAGCAATCAGCCCCAGCATTTT.

The chain links TRBV29-1 to TRBJ2-3, with D possibly matching TRBD1 (5 bases). V gave up 5 bases and J gave up 1 base, with 10 bases separating them. CDR1 SQVTM and CDR2 ANQGSEA come from the germline V gene. CDR3 size: 13 residues. The CDR3 spells CSVYRFGTDTQYF. In nucleotides, the CDR3 is TGCAGCGTTTACAGGTTCGGCACAGATACGCAGTATTTT.

This chain uses TRBV19 with TRBJ1-1, with D possibly matching TRBD1 (5 bases). Trimming removed 1 base from V and 12 bases from J, with 21 bases in between. The CDR3 consists of 15 residues. Germline loops: CDR1 LNHDA, CDR2 SQIVND (reference sequence). DNA of the CDR3: TGTGCCAGTAGTATAGGGTCGACAGCTCCTCTTACAACTTTCTTT. Its translation is CASSIGSTAPLTTFF. Filled out from reference TRBV19 and TRBJ1-1, the complete variable domain reads DGGITQSPKYLFRKEGQNVTLSCEQNLNHDAMYWYRQDPGQGLRLIYYSQIVNDFQKGDIAEGYSVSREKKESFPLTVTSAQKNPTAFYLCASSIGSTAPLTTFFGQGTRLTVV.

The J gene is TRBJ2-1, the V gene TRBV28, with D possibly being TRBD2 (6 bases). CDR1 is MDHEN and CDR2 is SYDVKM in the germline V gene. The CDR3 loop spans 16 amino acids. Trimming took 1 base from V and 2 from J, leaving 12 bases between them. This CDR3 reads CASSLSAGLPYNEQFF. CDR3 DNA: TGTGCCAGCAGTTTATCGGCGGGACTCCCCTACAATGAGCAGTTCTTC.

The gene calls are TRBV6-1 and TRBJ2-5, with D tentatively TRBD1 (5 bases). From germline, CDR1 is MNHNS and CDR2 SASEGT. Trimming removed 7 bases at V and 2 bases at J, with 11 bases between. The CDR3 spans 13 residues. The CDR3 DNA reads TGTGCCAGCAACTGGGGCGAACAAGAGACCCAGTACTTC. It yields the protein CASNWGEQETQYF.

This chain links TRBV10-1 with TRBJ2-7, with 13 bases lining up with TRBD2. The CDR3 is 16 amino acids. Germline V gene data show CDR1 as WNHNN and CDR2 as SYGVQD (reference sequence). After removal of 3 bases from V and 2 bases from J, the junction contained 4 bases not matched to a gene. The CDR3 here is CASSDPGLAGAYEQYF. CDR3 bases: TGCGCCAGCAGTGACCCAGGACTAGCGGGAGCCTACGAGCAGTACTTC.

V is TRBV6-1 and J is TRBJ1-5; D is possibly TRBD1 (6 bases). V dropped 1 base and J dropped 3 bases, with 10 bases sitting between them. The CDR3 spans 15 residues. Per the germline V gene, CDR1 is MNHNS and CDR2 is SASEGT. The CDR3 sequence is CASSEDRAFNQPQHF. For the CDR3, the DNA is TGTGCCAGCAGTGAAGACAGGGCTTTCAATCAGCCCCAGCATTTT.

The chain is built from TRBV18 and TRBJ2-1; 11 bases align to TRBD2. CDR1 KGHSH and CDR2 LQKENI come from the germline V gene. The CDR3 contains 16 residues. Trimming at V came to 3 bases and at J to 4 bases, leaving 5 bases not matched to a gene. The CDR3 DNA is TGTGCCAGCTCACCGGGACTAGCGGTAACTTACAATGAGCAGTTCTTC. This translates into CASSPGLAVTYNEQFF. The entire variable domain, with the rest obtained from reference TRBV18 and TRBJ2-1, is as follows: NAGVMQNPRHLVRRRGQEARLRCSPMKGHSHVYWYRQLPEEGLKFMVYLQKENIIDESGMPKERFSAEFPKEGPSILRIQQVVRGDSAAYFCASSPGLAVTYNEQFFGPGTRLTVL.

This chain uses TRBV5-1 with TRBJ2-7; 14 positions agree with TRBD2. The trim removed 4 bases at V and 5 bases at J, leaving 5 bases unmatched. In germline, CDR1 is SGHRS, CDR2 YFSETQ. The length of the CDR3 is 15 residues. The CDR3 here is CASSATSGRAHEQYF. CDR3 sequence (DNA): TGCGCCAGCAGCGCGACTAGCGGGAGGGCCCACGAGCAGTACTTC.

The V gene is TRBV5-6, the J gene TRBJ1-6, with 8 positions matching TRBD1. The CDR3 spans 13 residues. The junction had 1 base not matched to a gene; V was cut back by 3 bases and J by 8 bases. Germline V gene sequence: CDR1 SGHDT, CDR2 YYEEEE. CDR3 in amino acids: CASSWGQDSPLHF. CDR3 in DNA: TGTGCCAGCAGCTGGGGACAGGATTCACCCCTCCACTTT.

The chain employs TRBV6-1 and TRBJ2-7; D unclear. Germline loops: CDR1 MNHNS, CDR2 SASEGT. V shed 1 base and J shed 7 bases, with 5 bases lying between them. CDR3 length equals 11 residues. DNA for the CDR3: TGTGCCAGCAGTGAAGTCATTGAGCAGTACTTC. It specifies CASSEVIEQYF.